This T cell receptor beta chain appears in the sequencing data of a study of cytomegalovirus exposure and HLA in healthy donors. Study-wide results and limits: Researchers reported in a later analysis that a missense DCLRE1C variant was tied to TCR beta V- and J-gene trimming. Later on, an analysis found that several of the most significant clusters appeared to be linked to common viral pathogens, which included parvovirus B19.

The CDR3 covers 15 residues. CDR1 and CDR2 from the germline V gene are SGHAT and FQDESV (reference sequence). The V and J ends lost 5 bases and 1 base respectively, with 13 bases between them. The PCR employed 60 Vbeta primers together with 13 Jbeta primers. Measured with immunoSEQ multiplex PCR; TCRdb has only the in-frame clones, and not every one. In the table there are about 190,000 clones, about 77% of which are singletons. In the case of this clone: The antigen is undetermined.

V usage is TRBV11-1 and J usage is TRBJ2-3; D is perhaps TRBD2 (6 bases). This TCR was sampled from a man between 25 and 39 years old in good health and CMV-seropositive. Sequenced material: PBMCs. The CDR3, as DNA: TGTGCCAGCAGCCCTAGGGTAGCGGGCACAGATACGCAGTATTTT. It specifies CASSPRVAGTDTQYF. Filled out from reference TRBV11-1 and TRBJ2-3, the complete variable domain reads EAEVAQSPRYKITEKSQAVAFWCDPISGHATLYWYRQILGQGPELLVQFQDESVVDDSQLPKDRFSAERLKGVDSTLKIQPAELGDSAMYLCASSPRVAGTDTQYFGPGTRLTVL.